This TCR beta chain was recovered during a study of blood T cell repertoires in COVID-19. The CDR3 covers 14 residues. Germline CDR1 MNHEY, CDR2 SVGEGT. V dropped 2 bases and J dropped 3 bases, with 9 bases sitting between them. The table came from immunoSEQ multiplex PCR; TCRdb's copy has only in-frame clones and leaves some out. The sample contains about 60,000 clones, over 55% of which appear only once. The TCR sequence derives from a woman aged 65 to 85 with COVID-19, enrolled during active disease. The sequenced sample consisted of peripheral blood. This chain uses TRBV6-2 or TRBV6-3 with TRBJ2-3; D possibly corresponds to TRBD2 (5 bases). CDR3 bases: TGTGCCAGCAGTTACGGGCTAGCAACAGATACGCAGTATTTT. Residues: CASSYGLATDTQYF.